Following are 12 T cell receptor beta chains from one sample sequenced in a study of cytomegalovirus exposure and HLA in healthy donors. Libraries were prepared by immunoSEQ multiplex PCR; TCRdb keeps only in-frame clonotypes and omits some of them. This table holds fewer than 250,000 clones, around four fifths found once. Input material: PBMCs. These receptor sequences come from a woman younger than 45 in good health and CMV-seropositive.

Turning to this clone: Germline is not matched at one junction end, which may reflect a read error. The chain's CDR3 is CASSPRGSVGADEQFF. The DNA of the CDR3 is TGTGCTAGCAGCCCTAGGGGCAGTGTGGGTGCAGATGAGCAGTTCTTC. The J gene is TRBJ2-1, the V gene TRBV7-7; TRBD1 is a possible D gene (5 bases). From germline, CDR1 is SSHAT and CDR2 FNYEAQ (reference sequence). The CDR3 runs 16 residues.

In DNA, the CDR3 is TGTGCCAGCAGTTTACTTCTGGGTGAGACCCAGTACTTC. It yields the protein CASSLLLGETQYF. The V gene is TRBV27, the J gene TRBJ2-5; D is uncertain. Germline CDR1 MNHEY, CDR2 SMNVEV (reference sequence). The CDR3 runs 13 residues. The germline V and J ends were trimmed by 2 bases and 5 bases, with 9 bases remaining between them.

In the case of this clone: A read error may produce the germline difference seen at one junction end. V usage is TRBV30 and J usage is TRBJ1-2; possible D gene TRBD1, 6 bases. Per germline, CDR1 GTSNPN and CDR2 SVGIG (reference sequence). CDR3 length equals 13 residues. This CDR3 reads CAWTVGDTVFSHF. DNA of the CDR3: TGTGCCTGGACCGTGGGGGACACCGTATTCAGTCACTTC. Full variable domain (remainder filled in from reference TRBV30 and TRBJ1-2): SQTIHQWPATLVQPVGSPLSLECTVEGTSNPNLYWYRQAAGRGLQLLFYSVGIGQISSEVPQNLSASRPQDRQFILSSKKLLLSDSGFYLCAWTVGDTVFSHFGSGTRLTVV.

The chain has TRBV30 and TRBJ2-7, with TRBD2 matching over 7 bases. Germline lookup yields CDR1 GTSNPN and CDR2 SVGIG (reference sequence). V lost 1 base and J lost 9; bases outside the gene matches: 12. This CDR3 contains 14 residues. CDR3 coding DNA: TGTGCCTGGAGTGCTACGCTAGCGGCCCCATGGCAGTACTTC. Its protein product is CAWSATLAAPWQYF. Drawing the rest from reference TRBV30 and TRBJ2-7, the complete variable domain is SQTIHQWPATLVQPVGSPLSLECTVEGTSNPNLYWYRQAAGRGLQLLFYSVGIGQISSEVPQNLSASRPQDRQFILSSKKLLLSDSGFYLCAWSATLAAPWQYFGPGTRLTVT.

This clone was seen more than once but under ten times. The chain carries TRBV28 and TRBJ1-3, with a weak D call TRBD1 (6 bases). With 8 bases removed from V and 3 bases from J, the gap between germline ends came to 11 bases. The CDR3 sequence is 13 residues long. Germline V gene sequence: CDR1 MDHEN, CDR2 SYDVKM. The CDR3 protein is CASLQQGGNTIYF. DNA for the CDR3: TGTGCCAGCCTACAACAGGGTGGAAACACCATATATTTT.

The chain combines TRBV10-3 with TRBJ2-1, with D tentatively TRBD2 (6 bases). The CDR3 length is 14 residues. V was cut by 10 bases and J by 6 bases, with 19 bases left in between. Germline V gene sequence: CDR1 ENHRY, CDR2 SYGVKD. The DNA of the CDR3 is TGTGCCACCGATCGCGTGGACGGGAGCAATGAGCAGTTCTTC. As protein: CATDRVDGSNEQFF.

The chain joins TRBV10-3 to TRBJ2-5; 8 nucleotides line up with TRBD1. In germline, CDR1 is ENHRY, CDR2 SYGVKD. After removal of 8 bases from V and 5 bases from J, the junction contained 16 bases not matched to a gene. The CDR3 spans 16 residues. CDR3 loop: CAISRDGTGGWETQYF. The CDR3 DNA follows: TGTGCCATCTCCAGGGACGGGACAGGTGGGTGGGAGACCCAGTACTTC.

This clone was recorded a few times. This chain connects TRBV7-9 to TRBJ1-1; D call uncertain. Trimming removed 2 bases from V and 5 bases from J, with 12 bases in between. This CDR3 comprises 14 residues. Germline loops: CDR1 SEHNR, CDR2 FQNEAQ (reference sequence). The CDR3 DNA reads TGTGCCAGCAGCTTACCAGACGGGAGGACTGAAGCTTTCTTT. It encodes CASSLPDGRTEAFF.

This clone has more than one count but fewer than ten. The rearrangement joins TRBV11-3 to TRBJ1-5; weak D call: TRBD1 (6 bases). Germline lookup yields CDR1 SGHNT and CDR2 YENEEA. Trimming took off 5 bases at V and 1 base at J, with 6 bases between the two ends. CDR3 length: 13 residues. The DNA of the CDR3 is TGTGCCAGCAGCACAGGGAGCAATCAGCCCCAGCATTTT. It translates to CASSTGSNQPQHF. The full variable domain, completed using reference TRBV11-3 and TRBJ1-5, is EAGVVQSPRYKIIEKKQPVAFWCNPISGHNTLYWYLQNLGQGPELLIRYENEEAVDDSQLPKDRFSAERLKGVDSTLKIQPAELGDSAVYLCASSTGSNQPQHFGDGTRLSIL.

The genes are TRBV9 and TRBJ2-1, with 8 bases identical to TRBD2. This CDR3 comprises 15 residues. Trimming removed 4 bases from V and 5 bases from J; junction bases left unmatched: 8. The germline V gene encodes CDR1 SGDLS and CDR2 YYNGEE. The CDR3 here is CASSPGGGLDNEQFF. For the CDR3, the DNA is TGTGCCAGCAGCCCCGGCGGGGGGTTGGACAATGAGCAGTTCTTC.

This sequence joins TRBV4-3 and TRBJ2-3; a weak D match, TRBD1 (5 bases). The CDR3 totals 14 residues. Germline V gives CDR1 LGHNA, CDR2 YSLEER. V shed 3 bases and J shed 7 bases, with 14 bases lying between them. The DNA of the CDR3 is TGCGCCAGCAGCCAGGGGCGACAGCTCTATACGCAGTATTTT. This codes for CASSQGRQLYTQYF.

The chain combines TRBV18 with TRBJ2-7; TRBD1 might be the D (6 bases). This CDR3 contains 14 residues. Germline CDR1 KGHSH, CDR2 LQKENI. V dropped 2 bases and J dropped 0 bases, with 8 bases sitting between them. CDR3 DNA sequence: TGTGCCAGCTCACCAAGGGGGAGCTCCTACGAGCAGTACTTC. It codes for CASSPRGSSYEQYF.